This T cell receptor (beta chain) comes out of a study of blood T cell repertoires in COVID-19. Across the whole study: Samples came from the United States, Italy and Spain, spanning acute and convalescent COVID-19.

This clone was seen only a few times. The CDR3 totals 14 residues. Trimming took 10 bases from V and 6 from J; bases not matched to a gene: 14. The germline gives CDR1 ENHRY, CDR2 SYGVKD. Authors' processing steps: Reference gene primer amplification gave nucleated cell count estimates. Profiling relied on immunoSEQ multiplex PCR, and the TCRdb table lists in-frame clones only, not all of them. V and J calls plus clone size are reproduced from that table; the DNA served to infer D and trimming. This sample has 130,000 to 150,000 clones, with more than 75% found just once. The TCR sequence derives from a man aged 55 to 70 with active or convalescent COVID-19. Sequencing used peripheral blood. V and J are TRBV10-3 and TRBJ2-7; TRBD2 agrees at 8 bases. CDR3 sequence (DNA): TGTGCCACCAACGGTAAGCGGGAGCTCACCGAGCAGTACTTC. Translated: CATNGKRELTEQYF.